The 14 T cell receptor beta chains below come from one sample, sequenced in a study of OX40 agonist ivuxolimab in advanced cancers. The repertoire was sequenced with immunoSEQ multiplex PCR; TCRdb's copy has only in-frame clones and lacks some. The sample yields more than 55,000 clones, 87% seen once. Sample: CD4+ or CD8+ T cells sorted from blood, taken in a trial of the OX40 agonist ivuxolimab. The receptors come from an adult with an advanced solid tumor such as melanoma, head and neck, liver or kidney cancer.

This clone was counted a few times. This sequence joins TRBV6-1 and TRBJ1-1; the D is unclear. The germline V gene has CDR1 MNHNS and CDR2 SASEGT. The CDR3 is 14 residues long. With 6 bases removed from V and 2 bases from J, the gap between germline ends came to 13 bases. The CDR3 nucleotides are TGTGCCAGCAGGACAACCCTGGGAAACACTGAAGCTTTCTTT. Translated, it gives CASRTTLGNTEAFF.

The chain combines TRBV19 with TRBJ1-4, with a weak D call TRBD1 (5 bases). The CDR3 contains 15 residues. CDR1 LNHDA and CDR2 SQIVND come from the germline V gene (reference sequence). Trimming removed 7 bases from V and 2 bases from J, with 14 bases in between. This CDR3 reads CASKNQGPTNEKLFF. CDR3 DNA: TGTGCCAGTAAGAACCAGGGACCCACTAATGAAAAACTGTTTTTT.

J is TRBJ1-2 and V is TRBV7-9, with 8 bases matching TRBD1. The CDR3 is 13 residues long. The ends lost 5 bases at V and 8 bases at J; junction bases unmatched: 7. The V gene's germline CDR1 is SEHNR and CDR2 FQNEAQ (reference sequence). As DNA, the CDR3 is TGTGCCAGCAGCACAGGACAGGGCGGCGGCTACACCTTC. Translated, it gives CASSTGQGGGYTF.

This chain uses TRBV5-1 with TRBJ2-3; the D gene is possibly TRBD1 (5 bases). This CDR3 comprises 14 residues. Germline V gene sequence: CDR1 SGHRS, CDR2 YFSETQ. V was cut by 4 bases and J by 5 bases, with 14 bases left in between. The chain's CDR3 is CASSIAAQGDTQYF. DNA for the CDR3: TGCGCCAGCAGCATCGCCGCTCAGGGAGATACGCAGTATTTT.

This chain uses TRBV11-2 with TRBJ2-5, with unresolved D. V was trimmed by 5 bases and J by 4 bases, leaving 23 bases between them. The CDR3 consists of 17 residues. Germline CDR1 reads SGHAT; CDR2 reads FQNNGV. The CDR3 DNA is TGTGCCAGCAGCCCGCGAACTCCGAATCCGGGTGGAGAGACCCAGTACTTC. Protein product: CASSPRTPNPGGETQYF.

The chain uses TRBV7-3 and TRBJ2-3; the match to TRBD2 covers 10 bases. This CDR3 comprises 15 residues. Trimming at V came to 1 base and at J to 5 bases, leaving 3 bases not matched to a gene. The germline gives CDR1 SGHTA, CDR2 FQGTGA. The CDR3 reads CASSLIAGGRDTQYF. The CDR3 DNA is TGTGCCAGCAGCTTAATAGCGGGAGGCCGAGATACGCAGTATTTT.

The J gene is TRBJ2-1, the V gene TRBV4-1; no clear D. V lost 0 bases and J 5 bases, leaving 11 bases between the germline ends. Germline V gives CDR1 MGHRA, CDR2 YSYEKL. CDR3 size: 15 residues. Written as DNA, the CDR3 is TGCGCCAGCAGCCAAGATCCTGCCGGACACAATGAGCAGTTCTTC. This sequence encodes CASSQDPAGHNEQFF.

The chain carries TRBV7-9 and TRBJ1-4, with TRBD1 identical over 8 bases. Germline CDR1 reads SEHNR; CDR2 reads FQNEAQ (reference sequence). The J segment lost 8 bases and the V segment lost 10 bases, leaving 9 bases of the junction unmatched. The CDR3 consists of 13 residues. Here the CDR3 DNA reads TGTGCCACCCAGGACAGGGTAGACGAAAAACTGTTTTTT. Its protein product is CATQDRVDEKLFF.

CDR3 amino acids: CASSTRTGTTHTEAFF. DNA for the CDR3: TGTGCCAGCAGCACGCGGACAGGGACCACGCACACTGAAGCTTTCTTT. The rearrangement joins TRBV7-2 to TRBJ1-1; 8 bases are a match to TRBD1. J was trimmed by 3 bases and V by 5 bases; bases with no gene match: 11. Per the germline V gene, CDR1 is SGHTA and CDR2 is FQGNSA. The CDR3 totals 16 residues.

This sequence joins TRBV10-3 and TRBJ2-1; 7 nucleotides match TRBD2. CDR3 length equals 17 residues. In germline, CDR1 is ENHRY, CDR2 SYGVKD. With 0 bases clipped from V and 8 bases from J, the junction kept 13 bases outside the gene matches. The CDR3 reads CAISESHGGGVKDEQFF. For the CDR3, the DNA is TGTGCCATCAGTGAGTCACATGGGGGGGGAGTGAAGGATGAGCAGTTCTTC.

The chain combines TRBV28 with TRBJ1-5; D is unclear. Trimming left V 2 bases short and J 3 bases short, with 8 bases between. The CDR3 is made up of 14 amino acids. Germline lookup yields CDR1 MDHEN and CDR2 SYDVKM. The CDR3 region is CASSLPRYNQPQHF. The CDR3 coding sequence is TGTGCCAGCAGTTTACCGCGTTACAATCAGCCCCAGCATTTT. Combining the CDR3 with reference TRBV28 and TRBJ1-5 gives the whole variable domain DVKVTQSSRYLVKRTGEKVFLECVQDMDHENMFWYRQDPGLGLRLIYFSYDVKMKEKGDIPEGYSVSREKKERFSLILESASTNQTSMYLCASSLPRYNQPQHFGDGTRLSIL.

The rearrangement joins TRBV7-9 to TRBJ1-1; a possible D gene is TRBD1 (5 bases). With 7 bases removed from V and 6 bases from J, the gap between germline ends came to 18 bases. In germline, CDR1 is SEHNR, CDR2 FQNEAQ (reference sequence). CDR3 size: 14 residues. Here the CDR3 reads CASTPPGSPAEAFF. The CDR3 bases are TGTGCCAGCACCCCCCCAGGGTCTCCCGCTGAAGCTTTCTTT.

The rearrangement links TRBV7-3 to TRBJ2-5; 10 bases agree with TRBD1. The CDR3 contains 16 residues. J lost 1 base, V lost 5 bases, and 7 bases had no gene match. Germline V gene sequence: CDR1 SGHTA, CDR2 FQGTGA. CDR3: CASSLGDRGSQETQYF. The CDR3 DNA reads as TGTGCCAGCAGCCTCGGGGACAGGGGATCCCAAGAGACCCAGTACTTC.

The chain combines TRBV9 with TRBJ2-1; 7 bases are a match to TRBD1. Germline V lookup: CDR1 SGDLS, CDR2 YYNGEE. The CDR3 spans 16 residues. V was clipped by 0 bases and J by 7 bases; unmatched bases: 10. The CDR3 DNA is TGTGCCAGCAGCGTAGAAAGGGGGCTGTTGTTGAATGAGCAGTTCTTC. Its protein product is CASSVERGLLLNEQFF.